This T cell receptor (beta chain) emerged from a study of blood T cell repertoires in COVID-19. About the research overall: Acute and convalescent COVID-19 specimens originated in the United States, Italy and Spain. The cDNA or gDNA used as material had been derived from T cells, B-cell-depleted T cells, or PBMCs.

Authors' data handling: Quantification of nucleated cells was approximated via reference gene primer amplification. This table comes from immunoSEQ multiplex PCR, and its TCRdb copy is limited to in-frame clones, with some not included. From that table come the V and J calls and clone size; the DNA was used to work out D and trimming. The table includes about 140,000 clones, around 81% detected once. Trimming removed 0 bases at V and 0 bases at J, with 9 bases between. The CDR3 covers 15 residues. Germline V gene lookup returns CDR1 SGHDN and CDR2 FVKESK. This sequence originates from a human donor in a cohort sampled during active COVID-19. Sequencing was performed on peripheral blood. The V gene is TRBV14, the J gene TRBJ2-7; D ambiguous. CDR3 coding DNA: TGTGCCAGCAGCCAAGAGAGAGTTTTCTCCTACGAGCAGTACTTC. Translation gives CASSQERVFSYEQYF. The whole variable domain, filled in from reference TRBV14 and TRBJ2-7, reads EAGVTQFPSHSVIEKGQTVTLRCDPISGHDNLYWYRRVMGKEIKFLLHFVKESKQDESGMPNNRFLAERTGGTYSTLKVQPAELEDSGVYFCASSQERVFSYEQYFGPGTRLTVT.